This TCR beta chain is from a study of T cell repertoires in cytomegalovirus infection. Study-wide background: Public signatures in TCR beta pointed to CMV infection and matching HLA type. Whole-study findings and limits: Dominant in the ex vivo response were TCR beta clonotypes restricted by HLA-C and specific for CMV. Of the TCR beta families, the public ones yielded a cumulative frequency that identified carriers of CMV plus the relevant HLA.

TCRdb processed the reads anew with MiXCR; each CDR3 protein has one entry. The top ten clones hold roughly a quarter of a sample with around 530,000 distinct CDR3 sequences, 16% of them seen once. This clonotype was seen repeatedly, ten times or more. What it recognizes is unknown. Trimming stripped 7 bases from V and 1 base from J, with 9 bases between. The CDR3 is 13 residues long. Germline V gene data show CDR1 as SGHAT and CDR2 as FQNNGV. The V gene is TRBV11-2, the J gene TRBJ2-3; D not certain. The clonotype originates from a human donor in good health (CMV status not recorded). Some clones in this sample may be carry-over from other donors' samples. The sequenced sample was CD8+ T cells from PBMCs. CDR3 DNA: TGTGCCAGCAACCGGTATCGCACAGATACGCAGTATTTT. The encoded protein is CASNRYRTDTQYF.